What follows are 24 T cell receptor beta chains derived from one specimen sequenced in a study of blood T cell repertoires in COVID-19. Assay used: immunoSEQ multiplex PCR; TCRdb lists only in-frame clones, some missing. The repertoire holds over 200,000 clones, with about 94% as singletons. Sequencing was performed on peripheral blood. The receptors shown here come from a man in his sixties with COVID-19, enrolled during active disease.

DNA for the CDR3: TGTGCCAGCAGCAAAGTTCAGGGGGCTGCGTCTTGCTGGGAAGCTTTCTTT. Amino acid sequence: CASSKVQGAASCWEAFF. The chain uses TRBV21-1 and TRBJ1-1; no DNA check was done on the table's D call, TRBD1. TRBV21-1 corresponds to a pseudogene. This CDR3 is 17 amino acids long.

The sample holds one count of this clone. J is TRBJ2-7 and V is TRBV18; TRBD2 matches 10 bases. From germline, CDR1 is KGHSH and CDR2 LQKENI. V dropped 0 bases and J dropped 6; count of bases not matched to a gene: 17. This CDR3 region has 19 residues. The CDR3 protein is CASSPPGRQIAGGSIEQYF. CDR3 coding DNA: TGTGCCAGCTCACCACCCGGCAGACAGATAGCGGGGGGTTCCATCGAGCAGTACTTC.

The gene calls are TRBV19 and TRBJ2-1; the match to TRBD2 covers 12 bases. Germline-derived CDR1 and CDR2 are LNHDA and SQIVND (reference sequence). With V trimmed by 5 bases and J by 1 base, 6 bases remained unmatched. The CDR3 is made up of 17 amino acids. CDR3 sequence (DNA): TGTGCCAGTAGTCCATGGACTAGCGGGAATTCCTACAATGAGCAGTTCTTC. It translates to CASSPWTSGNSYNEQFF.

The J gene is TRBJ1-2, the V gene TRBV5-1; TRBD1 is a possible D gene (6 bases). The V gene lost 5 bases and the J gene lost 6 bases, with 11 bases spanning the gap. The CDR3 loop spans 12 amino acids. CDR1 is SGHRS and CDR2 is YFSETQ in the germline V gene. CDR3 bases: TGCGCCAGCAGAACGGACAGCGATGGCTACACCTTC. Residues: CASRTDSDGYTF.

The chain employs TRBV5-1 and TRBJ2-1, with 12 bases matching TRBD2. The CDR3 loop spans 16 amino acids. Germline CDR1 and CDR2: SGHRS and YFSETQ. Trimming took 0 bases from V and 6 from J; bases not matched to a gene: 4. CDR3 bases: TGCGCCAGCAGCTTGGATTGGACTAGCGGGATCAATGAGCAGTTCTTC. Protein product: CASSLDWTSGINEQFF.

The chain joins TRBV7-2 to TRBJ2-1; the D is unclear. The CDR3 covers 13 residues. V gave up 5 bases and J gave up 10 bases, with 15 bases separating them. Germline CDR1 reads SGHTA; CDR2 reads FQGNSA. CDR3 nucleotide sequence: TGTGCCAGCAGCCCCCTGACGGTGAGGGAGCAGTTCTTC. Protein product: CASSPLTVREQFF.

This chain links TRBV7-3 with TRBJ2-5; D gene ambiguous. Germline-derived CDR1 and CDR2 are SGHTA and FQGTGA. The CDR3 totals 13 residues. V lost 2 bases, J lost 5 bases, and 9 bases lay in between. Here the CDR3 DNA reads TGTGCCAGCAGCTTACGCCCGCGGGAGACCCAGTACTTC. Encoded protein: CASSLRPRETQYF.

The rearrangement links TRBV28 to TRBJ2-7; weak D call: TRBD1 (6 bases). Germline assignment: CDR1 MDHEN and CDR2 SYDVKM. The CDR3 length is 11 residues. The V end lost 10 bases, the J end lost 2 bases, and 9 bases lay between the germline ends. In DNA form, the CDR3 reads TGTGCCACCGGACAGCCCTACGAGCAGTACTTC. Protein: CATGQPYEQYF.

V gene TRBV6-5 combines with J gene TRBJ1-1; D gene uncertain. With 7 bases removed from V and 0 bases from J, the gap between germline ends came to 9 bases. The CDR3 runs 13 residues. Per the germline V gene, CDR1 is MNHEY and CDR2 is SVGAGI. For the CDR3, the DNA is TGTGCCAGCACCCCCCAGATGAACACTGAAGCTTTCTTT. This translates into CASTPQMNTEAFF.

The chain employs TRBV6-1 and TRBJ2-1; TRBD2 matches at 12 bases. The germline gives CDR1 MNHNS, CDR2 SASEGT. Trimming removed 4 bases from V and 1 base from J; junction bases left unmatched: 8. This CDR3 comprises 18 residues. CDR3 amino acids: CASSAPSGGAGSYNEQFF. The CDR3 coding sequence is TGTGCCAGCAGTGCACCTAGCGGGGGGGCCGGTTCCTACAATGAGCAGTTCTTC.

DNA for the CDR3: TGTGCCTGGAGTGTACGGCGGTCCTTTCCCGGGGAGCTGTTTTTT. Translating it yields CAWSVRRSFPGELFF. This chain connects TRBV30 to TRBJ2-2; D unresolved. Trimming removed 0 bases from V and 6 bases from J, with 14 bases in between. This CDR3 has 15 amino acids. CDR1 and CDR2 from the germline V gene are GTSNPN and SVGIG (reference sequence).

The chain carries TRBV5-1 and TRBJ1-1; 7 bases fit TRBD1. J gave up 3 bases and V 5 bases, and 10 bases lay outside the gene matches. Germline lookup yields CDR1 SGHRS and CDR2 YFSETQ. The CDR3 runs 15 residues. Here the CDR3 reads CASSSEGAGDTEAFF. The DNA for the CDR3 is TGCGCCAGCAGTTCGGAGGGGGCAGGGGACACTGAAGCTTTCTTT. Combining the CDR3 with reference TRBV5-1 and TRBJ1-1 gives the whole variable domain KAGVTQTPRYLIKTRGQQVTLSCSPISGHRSVSWYQQTPGQGLQFLFEYFSETQRNKGNFPGRFSGRQFSNSRSEMNVSTLELGDSALYLCASSSEGAGDTEAFFGQGTRLTVV.

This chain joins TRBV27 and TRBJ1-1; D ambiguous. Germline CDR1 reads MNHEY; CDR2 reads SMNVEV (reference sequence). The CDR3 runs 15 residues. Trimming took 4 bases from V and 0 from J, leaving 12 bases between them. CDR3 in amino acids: CASSSDSSMNTEAFF. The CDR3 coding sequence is TGTGCCAGCAGTTCTGACTCTTCTATGAACACTGAAGCTTTCTTT.

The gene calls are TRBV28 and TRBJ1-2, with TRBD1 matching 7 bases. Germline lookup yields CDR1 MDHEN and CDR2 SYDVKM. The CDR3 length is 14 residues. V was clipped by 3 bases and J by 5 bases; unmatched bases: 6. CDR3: CASSFGRGFYGYTF. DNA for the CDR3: TGTGCCAGCAGTTTTGGCAGGGGGTTTTATGGCTACACCTTC.

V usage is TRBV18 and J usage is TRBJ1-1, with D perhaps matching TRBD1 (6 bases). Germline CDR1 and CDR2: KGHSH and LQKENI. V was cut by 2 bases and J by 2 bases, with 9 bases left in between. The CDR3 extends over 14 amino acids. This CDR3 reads CASSPTGTNTEAFF. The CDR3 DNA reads TGTGCCAGCTCACCAACCGGGACAAACACTGAAGCTTTCTTT.

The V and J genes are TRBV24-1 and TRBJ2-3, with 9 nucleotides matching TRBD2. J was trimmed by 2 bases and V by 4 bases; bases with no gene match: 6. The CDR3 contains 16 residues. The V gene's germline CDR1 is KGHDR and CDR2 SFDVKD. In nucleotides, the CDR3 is TGTGCCACCAGTGACCCGGGACTAGCTGCCACAGATACGCAGTATTTT. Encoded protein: CATSDPGLAATDTQYF.

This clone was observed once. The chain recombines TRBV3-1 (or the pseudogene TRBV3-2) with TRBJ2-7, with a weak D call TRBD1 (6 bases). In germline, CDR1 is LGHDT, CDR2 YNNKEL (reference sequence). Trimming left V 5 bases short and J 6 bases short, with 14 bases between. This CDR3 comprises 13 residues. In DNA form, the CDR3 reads TGTGCCAGCAGCAGCACCGGGACAAGCGAGCAGTACTTC. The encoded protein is CASSSTGTSEQYF.

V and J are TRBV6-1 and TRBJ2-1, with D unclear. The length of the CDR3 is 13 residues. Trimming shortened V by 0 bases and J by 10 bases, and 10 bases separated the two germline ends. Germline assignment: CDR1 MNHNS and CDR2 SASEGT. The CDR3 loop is CASSEAQRIEQFF. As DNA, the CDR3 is TGTGCCAGCAGTGAAGCGCAGCGCATCGAGCAGTTCTTC.

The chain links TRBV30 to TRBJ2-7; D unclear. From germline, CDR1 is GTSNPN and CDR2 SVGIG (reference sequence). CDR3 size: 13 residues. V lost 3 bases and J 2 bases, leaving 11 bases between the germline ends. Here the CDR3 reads CAWSTSRTYEQYF. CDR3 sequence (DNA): TGTGCCTGGAGCACGAGCAGGACCTACGAGCAGTACTTC. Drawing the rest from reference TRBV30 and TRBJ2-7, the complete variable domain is SQTIHQWPATLVQPVGSPLSLECTVEGTSNPNLYWYRQAAGRGLQLLFYSVGIGQISSEVPQNLSASRPQDRQFILSSKKLLLSDSGFYLCAWSTSRTYEQYFGPGTRLTVT.

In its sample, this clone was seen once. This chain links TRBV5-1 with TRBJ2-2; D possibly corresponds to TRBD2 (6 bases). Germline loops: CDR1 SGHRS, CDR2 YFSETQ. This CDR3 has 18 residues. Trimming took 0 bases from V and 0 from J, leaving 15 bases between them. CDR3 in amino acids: CASSLVTGGVTNTGELFF. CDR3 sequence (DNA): TGCGCCAGCAGCTTGGTGACGGGCGGGGTCACGAACACCGGGGAGCTGTTTTTT.

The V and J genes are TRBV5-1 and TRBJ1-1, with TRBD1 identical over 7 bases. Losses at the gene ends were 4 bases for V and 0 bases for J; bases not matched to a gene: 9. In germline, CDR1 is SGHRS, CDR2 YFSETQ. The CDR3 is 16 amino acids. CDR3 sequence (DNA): TGCGCCAGCAGCAAGGCGACCGGGACAGTGAACACTGAAGCTTTCTTT. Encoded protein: CASSKATGTVNTEAFF.

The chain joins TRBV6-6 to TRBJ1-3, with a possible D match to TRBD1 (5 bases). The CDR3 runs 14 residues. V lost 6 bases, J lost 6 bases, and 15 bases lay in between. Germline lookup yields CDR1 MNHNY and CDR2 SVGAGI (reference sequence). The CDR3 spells CASSADTAQNTIYF. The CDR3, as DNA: TGTGCCAGCAGCGCGGACACGGCGCAAAACACCATATATTTT.

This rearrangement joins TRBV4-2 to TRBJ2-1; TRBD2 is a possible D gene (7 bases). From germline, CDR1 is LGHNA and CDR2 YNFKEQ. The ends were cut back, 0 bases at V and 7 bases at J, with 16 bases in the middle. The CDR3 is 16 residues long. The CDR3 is CASSQEPGEGENEQFF. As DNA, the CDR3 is TGTGCCAGCAGCCAAGAGCCGGGGGAGGGGGAAAATGAGCAGTTCTTC.

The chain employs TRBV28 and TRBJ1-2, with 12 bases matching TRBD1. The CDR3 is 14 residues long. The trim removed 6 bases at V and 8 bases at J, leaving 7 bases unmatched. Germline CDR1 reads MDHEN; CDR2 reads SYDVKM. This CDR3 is CASRPGQGARGYTF. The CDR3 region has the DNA TGTGCCAGCAGGCCGGGACAGGGGGCTCGAGGCTACACCTTC.